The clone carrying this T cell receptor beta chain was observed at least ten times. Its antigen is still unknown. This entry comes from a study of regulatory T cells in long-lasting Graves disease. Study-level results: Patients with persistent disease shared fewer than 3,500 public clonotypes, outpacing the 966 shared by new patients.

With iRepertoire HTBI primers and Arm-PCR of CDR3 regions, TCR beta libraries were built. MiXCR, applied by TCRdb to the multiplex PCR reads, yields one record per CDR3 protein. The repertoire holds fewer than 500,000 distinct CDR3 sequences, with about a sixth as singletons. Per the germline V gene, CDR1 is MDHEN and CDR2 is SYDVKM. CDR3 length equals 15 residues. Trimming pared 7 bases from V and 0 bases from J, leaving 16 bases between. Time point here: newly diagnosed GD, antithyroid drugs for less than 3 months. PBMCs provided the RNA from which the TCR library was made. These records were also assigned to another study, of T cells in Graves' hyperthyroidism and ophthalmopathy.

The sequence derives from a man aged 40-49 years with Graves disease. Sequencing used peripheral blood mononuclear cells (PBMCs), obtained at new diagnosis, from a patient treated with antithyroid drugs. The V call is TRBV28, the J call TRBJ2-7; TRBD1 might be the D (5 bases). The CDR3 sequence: CASNQGATFSYEQYF. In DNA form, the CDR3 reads TGTGCCAGCAATCAAGGGGCCACCTTCTCCTACGAGCAGTACTTC.